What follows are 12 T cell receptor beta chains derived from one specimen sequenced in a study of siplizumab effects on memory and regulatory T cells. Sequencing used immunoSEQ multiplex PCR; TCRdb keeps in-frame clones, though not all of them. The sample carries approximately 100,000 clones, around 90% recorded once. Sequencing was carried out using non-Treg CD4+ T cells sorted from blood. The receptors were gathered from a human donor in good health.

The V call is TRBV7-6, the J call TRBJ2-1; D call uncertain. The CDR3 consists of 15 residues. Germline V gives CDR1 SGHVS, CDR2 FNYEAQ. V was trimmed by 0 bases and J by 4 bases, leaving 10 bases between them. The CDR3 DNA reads TGTGCCAGCAGCTTAGCGGAGAGTAGTTACAATGAGCAGTTCTTC. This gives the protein CASSLAESSYNEQFF.

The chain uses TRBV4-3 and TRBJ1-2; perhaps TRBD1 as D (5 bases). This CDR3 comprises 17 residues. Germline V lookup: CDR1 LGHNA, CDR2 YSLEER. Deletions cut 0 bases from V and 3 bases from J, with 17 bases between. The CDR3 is CASSQDSGGGKHYGYTF. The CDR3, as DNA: TGCGCCAGCAGCCAAGATTCCGGGGGAGGGAAGCACTATGGCTACACCTTC.

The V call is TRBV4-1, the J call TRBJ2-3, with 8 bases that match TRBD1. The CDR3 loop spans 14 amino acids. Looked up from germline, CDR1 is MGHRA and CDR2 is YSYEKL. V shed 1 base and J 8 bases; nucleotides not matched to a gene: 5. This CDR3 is CASSQVTGVSTQYF. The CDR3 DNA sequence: TGCGCCAGCAGCCAAGTGACAGGGGTCTCTACGCAGTATTTT.

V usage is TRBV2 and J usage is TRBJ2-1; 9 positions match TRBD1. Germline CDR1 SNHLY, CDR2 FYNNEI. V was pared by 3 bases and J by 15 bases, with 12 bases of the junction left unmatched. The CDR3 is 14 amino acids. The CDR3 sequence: CASSETLQGAVRFF. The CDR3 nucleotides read TGTGCCAGCAGTGAGACCCTACAGGGGGCGGTTCGGTTCTTC.

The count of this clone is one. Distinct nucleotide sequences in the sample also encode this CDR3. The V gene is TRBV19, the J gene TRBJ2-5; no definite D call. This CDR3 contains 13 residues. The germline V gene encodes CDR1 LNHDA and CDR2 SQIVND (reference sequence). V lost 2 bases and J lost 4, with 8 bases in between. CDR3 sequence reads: CASSITGRETQYF. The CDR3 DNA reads TGTGCCAGTAGTATAACGGGCAGAGAGACCCAGTACTTC.

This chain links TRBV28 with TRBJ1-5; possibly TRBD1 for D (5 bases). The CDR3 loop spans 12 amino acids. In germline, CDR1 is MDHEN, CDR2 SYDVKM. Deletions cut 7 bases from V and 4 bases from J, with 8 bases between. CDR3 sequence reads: CASIEGNQPQHF. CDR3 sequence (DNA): TGTGCCAGCATAGAGGGGAATCAGCCCCAGCATTTT.

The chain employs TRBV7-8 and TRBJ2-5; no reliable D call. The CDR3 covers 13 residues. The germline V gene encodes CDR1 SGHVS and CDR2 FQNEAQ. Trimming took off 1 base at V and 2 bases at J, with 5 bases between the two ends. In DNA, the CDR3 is TGTGCCAGCAGCTTAGGCGTACAAGAGACCCAGTACTTC. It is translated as CASSLGVQETQYF.

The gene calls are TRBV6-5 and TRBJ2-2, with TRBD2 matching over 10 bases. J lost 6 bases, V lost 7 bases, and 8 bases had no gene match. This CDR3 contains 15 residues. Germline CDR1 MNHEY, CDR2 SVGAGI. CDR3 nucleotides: TGTGCCAGCAAAGAAGCGGGAGGGCCCCCCGGGGAGCTGTTTTTT. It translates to CASKEAGGPPGELFF.

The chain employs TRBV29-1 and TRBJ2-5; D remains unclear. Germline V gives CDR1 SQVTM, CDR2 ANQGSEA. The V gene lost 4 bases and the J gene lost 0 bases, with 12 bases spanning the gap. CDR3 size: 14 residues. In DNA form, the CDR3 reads TGCAGCGTTGTCTTCCTTTCGTACCAAGAGACCCAGTACTTC. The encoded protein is CSVVFLSYQETQYF. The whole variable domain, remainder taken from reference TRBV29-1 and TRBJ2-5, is SAVISQKPSRDICQRGTSLTIQCQVDSQVTMMFWYRQQPGQSLTLIATANQGSEATYESGFVIDKFPISRPNLTFSTLTVSNMSPEDSSIYLCSVVFLSYQETQYFGPGTRLLVL.

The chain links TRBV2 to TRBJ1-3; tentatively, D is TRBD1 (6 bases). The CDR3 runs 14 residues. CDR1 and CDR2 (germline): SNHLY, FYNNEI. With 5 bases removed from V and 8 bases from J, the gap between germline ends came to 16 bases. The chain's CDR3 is CASSPGQPPDTIYF. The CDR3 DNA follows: TGTGCCAGCAGTCCGGGACAACCGCCGGACACCATATATTTT.

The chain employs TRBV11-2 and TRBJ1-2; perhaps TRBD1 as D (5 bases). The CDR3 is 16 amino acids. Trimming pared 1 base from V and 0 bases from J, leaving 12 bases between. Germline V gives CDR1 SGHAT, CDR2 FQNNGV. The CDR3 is CASSLVGGGPNYGYTF. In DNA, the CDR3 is TGTGCCAGCAGCTTAGTTGGGGGGGGACCTAACTATGGCTACACCTTC. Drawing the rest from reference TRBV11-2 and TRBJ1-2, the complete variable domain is EAGVAQSPRYKIIEKRQSVAFWCNPISGHATLYWYQQILGQGPKLLIQFQNNGVVDDSQLPKDRFSAERLKGVDSTLKIQPAKLEDSAVYLCASSLVGGGPNYGYTFGSGTRLTVV.

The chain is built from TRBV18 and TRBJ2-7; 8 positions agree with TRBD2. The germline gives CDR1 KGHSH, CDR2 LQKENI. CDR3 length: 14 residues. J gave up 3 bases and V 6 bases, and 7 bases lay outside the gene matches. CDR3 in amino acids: CASSYSGDFYEQYF. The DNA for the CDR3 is TGTGCCAGCTCGTATAGCGGGGATTTCTACGAGCAGTACTTC. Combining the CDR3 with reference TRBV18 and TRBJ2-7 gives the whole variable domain NAGVMQNPRHLVRRRGQEARLRCSPMKGHSHVYWYRQLPEEGLKFMVYLQKENIIDESGMPKERFSAEFPKEGPSILRIQQVVRGDSAAYFCASSYSGDFYEQYFGPGTRLTVT.